A single TCR beta chain is shown here with its context. Its cognate antigen is unknown. The sample belongs to a study of T-cell memory formation after mild COVID-19. Study at large: The TCR clusters were mostly specific to one donor. General study points: Later expanders leaned CD4+, whereas clones that contracted between day 15 and 85 were balanced CD4/CD8. Still unconfirmed is whether the second-wave clones peaking on day 37 recognized SARS-CoV-2.

TCRdb reprocessed the 5' RACE reads with MiXCR, giving one entry per CDR3 protein. The sample holds roughly 350,000 distinct CDR3 sequences; approximately 21% are singletons and the top ten take about 12%. Germline assignment: CDR1 SEHNR and CDR2 FQNEAQ (reference sequence). The CDR3 contains 14 residues. V was shortened by 1 base and J by 3 bases, with 6 bases between the two germline ends. The sequence derives from an adult woman who had mild COVID-19 (a few samples of this study predate the infection). Cell type and time point are not known. Material: PBMCs or a T cell subset sorted from them (not recorded which). The rearrangement uses TRBV7-9 and TRBJ1-4, with unresolved D. The CDR3 protein is CASSLGTSNEKLFF. The CDR3 nucleotides read TGTGCCAGCAGCTTAGGAACGTCTAATGAAAAACTGTTTTTT.